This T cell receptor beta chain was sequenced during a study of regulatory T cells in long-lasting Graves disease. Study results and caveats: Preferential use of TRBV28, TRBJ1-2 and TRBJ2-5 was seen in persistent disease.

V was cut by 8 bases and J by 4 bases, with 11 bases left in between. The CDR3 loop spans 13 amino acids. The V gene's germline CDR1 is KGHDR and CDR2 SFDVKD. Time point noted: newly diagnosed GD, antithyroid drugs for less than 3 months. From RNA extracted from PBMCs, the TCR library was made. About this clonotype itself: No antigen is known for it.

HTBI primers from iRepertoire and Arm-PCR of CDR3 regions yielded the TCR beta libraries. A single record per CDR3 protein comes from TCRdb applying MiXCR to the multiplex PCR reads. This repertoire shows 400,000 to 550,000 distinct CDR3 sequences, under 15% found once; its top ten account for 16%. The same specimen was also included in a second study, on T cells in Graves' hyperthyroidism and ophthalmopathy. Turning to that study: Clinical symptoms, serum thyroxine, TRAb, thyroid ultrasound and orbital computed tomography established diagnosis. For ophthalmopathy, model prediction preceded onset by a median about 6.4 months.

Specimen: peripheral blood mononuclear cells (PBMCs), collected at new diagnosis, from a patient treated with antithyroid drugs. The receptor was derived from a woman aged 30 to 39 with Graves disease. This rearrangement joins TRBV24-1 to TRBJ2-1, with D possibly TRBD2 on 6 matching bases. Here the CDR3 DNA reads TGTGCCACCAATAGCGGAATGTACAATGAGCAGTTCTTC. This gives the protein CATNSGMYNEQFF.